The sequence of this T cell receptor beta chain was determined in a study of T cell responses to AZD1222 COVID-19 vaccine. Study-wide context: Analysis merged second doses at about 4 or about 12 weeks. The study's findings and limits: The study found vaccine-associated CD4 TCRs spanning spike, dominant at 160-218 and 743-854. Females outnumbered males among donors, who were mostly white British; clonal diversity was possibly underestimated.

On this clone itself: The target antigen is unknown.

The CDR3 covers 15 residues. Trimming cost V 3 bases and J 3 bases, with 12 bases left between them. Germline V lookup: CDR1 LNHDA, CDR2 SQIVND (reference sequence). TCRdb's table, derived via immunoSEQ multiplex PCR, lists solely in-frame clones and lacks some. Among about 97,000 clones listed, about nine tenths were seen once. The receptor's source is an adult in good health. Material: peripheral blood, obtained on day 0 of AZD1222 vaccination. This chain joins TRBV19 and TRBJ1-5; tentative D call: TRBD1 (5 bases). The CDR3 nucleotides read TGTGCCAGTAGTATTGCCCCAGGGAACAATCAGCCCCAGCATTTT. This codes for CASSIAPGNNQPQHF.